Listed here are 6 T cell receptor beta chains from one sample, sequenced in a study of blood T cell repertoires in COVID-19. Produced via immunoSEQ multiplex PCR; TCRdb's table is partial and in-frame only. This sample has roughly 190,000 clones, with approximately 90% found just once. Sequenced: peripheral blood. These receptors were collected from a woman in her thirties or forties who had recovered from COVID-19.

This clone was detected once. The chain has TRBV6-2 or TRBV6-3 and TRBJ1-5; a weak D match, TRBD1 (5 bases). Germline V gene data show CDR1 as MNHEY and CDR2 as SVGEGT. The V end was cut by 6 bases, the J end by 4 bases, with 19 bases between. The CDR3 consists of 16 residues. The CDR3 sequence: CASSHGRTLPNQPQHF. The CDR3 DNA follows: TGTGCCAGCAGCCATGGCCGGACACTGCCTAATCAGCCCCAGCATTTT.

V and J are TRBV28 and TRBJ2-1, with a tentative D call TRBD2 (7 bases). CDR1 and CDR2 from the germline V gene are MDHEN and SYDVKM. V was trimmed by 3 bases and J by 9 bases, leaving 15 bases between them. The CDR3 is made up of 14 amino acids. CDR3 residues: CASSLVGGGGEQFF. The CDR3 DNA is TGTGCCAGCAGTTTGGTGGGAGGGGGGGGTGAGCAGTTCTTC.

The J gene is TRBJ2-6, the V gene TRBV5-1, with a tentative D call TRBD2 (6 bases). Germline loops: CDR1 SGHRS, CDR2 YFSETQ. The CDR3 totals 18 residues. V shed 0 bases and J shed 1 base, with 14 bases lying between them. The CDR3, as DNA: TGCGCCAGCAGCTTGGACGGGACTCTCGGGTCTGGGGCCAACGTCCTGACTTTC. Its protein is CASSLDGTLGSGANVLTF.

The chain employs TRBV2 and TRBJ2-3, with 11 bases matching TRBD2. The CDR3 spans 17 residues. Unmatched junction bases numbered 5, after V lost 2 bases and J lost 1 base. Germline CDR1 SNHLY, CDR2 FYNNEI. The CDR3 nucleotides read TGTGCCAGCAGTGAAATGGGGACTAGCGGTGGCACAGATACGCAGTATTTT. This sequence encodes CASSEMGTSGGTDTQYF. The entire variable domain, with the rest obtained from reference TRBV2 and TRBJ2-3, is as follows: EPEVTQTPSHQVTQMGQEVILRCVPISNHLYFYWYRQILGQKVEFLVSFYNNEISEKSEIFDDQFSVERPDGSNFTLKIRSTKLEDSAMYFCASSEMGTSGGTDTQYFGPGTRLTVL.

J is TRBJ2-7 and V is TRBV7-2, with 10 bases identical to TRBD2. The V segment lost 8 bases and the J segment 5 bases; nucleotides outside the gene matches: 12. Looked up from germline, CDR1 is SGHTA and CDR2 is FQGNSA. This CDR3 has 15 amino acids. DNA for the CDR3: TGTGCCAGCTCCTCGAAAGCGGGAGGGCCGCACGAGCAGTACTTC. Amino acid sequence: CASSSKAGGPHEQYF. Filled out from reference TRBV7-2 and TRBJ2-7, the complete variable domain reads GAGVSQSPSNKVTEKGKDVELRCDPISGHTALYWYRQSLGQGLEFLIYFQGNSAPDKSGLPSDRFSAERTGGSVSTLTIQRTQQEDSAVYLCASSSKAGGPHEQYFGPGTRLTVT.

The J gene is TRBJ2-7, the V gene TRBV7-2, with D uncertain. From germline, CDR1 is SGHTA and CDR2 FQGNSA. Trimming stripped 1 base from V and 0 bases from J, with 7 bases between. This CDR3 region has 14 residues. Here the CDR3 DNA reads TGTGCCAGCAGCTTAGACTATAACTCCTACGAGCAGTACTTC. This gives the protein CASSLDYNSYEQYF. Based on the CDR3 plus reference TRBV7-2 and TRBJ2-7, the full variable domain is GAGVSQSPSNKVTEKGKDVELRCDPISGHTALYWYRQSLGQGLEFLIYFQGNSAPDKSGLPSDRFSAERTGGSVSTLTIQRTQQEDSAVYLCASSLDYNSYEQYFGPGTRLTVT.